This T cell receptor (beta chain) was sequenced in a study of T cells after yellow fever vaccination. Germline lookup yields CDR1 SEHNR and CDR2 FQNEAQ (reference sequence). V lost 8 bases, J lost 7 bases, and 15 bases lay in between. The CDR3 totals 14 residues. TCRdb reanalysed the 5' RACE reads using MiXCR and keeps one entry per CDR3 protein. Found here are a few hundred thousand distinct CDR3 sequences, about 17% of them singletons; the top ten hold roughly 17%. This clonotype has only one observation. The V and J genes are TRBV7-9 and TRBJ1-6, with D hard to call. The sequence was obtained from a man aged 18 to 30 who received the YFV17D yellow fever vaccine. Here the sequenced sample was PBMCs, taken 5 to 6 days after the first yellow fever vaccination. The CDR3 DNA reads TGTGCCAGCGGGTCCGGACGCGAAAATTCACCCCTCCACTTT. This gives the protein CASGSGRENSPLHF.